This T cell receptor beta chain came from a study of blood T cell repertoires in COVID-19. Study-wide background: Material from acute and convalescent COVID-19 was sourced from the United States, Italy and Spain. T cells, B-cell-depleted T cells, or PBMCs supplied cDNA or gDNA.

In the original processing: How many nucleated cells were present was estimated from reference gene primer amplification. Repertoires were generated with immunoSEQ multiplex PCR, while TCRdb's copy carries only in-frame clones and drops some. V and J calls and clone size follow that table, whereas D and trimming were derived from the DNA. The sample lists 60,000 to 75,000 clones; 70% to 90% were seen once. This CDR3 has 14 amino acids. Trimming at V came to 6 bases and at J to 4 bases, leaving 2 bases not matched to a gene. Germline V CDR1 and CDR2: MNHEY, SVGAGI. One Seattle source followed patients from active infection through their disease course.

Sequencing was done on a sample of peripheral blood. The source of this sequence is a woman in her forties or fifties with COVID-19, enrolled during active disease. The chain recombines TRBV6-5 with TRBJ1-4; 10 bases map to TRBD1. As DNA, the CDR3 is TGTGCCAGCAGGGACAGGGGGAATAATGAAAAACTGTTTTTT. Translating gives CASRDRGNNEKLFF.